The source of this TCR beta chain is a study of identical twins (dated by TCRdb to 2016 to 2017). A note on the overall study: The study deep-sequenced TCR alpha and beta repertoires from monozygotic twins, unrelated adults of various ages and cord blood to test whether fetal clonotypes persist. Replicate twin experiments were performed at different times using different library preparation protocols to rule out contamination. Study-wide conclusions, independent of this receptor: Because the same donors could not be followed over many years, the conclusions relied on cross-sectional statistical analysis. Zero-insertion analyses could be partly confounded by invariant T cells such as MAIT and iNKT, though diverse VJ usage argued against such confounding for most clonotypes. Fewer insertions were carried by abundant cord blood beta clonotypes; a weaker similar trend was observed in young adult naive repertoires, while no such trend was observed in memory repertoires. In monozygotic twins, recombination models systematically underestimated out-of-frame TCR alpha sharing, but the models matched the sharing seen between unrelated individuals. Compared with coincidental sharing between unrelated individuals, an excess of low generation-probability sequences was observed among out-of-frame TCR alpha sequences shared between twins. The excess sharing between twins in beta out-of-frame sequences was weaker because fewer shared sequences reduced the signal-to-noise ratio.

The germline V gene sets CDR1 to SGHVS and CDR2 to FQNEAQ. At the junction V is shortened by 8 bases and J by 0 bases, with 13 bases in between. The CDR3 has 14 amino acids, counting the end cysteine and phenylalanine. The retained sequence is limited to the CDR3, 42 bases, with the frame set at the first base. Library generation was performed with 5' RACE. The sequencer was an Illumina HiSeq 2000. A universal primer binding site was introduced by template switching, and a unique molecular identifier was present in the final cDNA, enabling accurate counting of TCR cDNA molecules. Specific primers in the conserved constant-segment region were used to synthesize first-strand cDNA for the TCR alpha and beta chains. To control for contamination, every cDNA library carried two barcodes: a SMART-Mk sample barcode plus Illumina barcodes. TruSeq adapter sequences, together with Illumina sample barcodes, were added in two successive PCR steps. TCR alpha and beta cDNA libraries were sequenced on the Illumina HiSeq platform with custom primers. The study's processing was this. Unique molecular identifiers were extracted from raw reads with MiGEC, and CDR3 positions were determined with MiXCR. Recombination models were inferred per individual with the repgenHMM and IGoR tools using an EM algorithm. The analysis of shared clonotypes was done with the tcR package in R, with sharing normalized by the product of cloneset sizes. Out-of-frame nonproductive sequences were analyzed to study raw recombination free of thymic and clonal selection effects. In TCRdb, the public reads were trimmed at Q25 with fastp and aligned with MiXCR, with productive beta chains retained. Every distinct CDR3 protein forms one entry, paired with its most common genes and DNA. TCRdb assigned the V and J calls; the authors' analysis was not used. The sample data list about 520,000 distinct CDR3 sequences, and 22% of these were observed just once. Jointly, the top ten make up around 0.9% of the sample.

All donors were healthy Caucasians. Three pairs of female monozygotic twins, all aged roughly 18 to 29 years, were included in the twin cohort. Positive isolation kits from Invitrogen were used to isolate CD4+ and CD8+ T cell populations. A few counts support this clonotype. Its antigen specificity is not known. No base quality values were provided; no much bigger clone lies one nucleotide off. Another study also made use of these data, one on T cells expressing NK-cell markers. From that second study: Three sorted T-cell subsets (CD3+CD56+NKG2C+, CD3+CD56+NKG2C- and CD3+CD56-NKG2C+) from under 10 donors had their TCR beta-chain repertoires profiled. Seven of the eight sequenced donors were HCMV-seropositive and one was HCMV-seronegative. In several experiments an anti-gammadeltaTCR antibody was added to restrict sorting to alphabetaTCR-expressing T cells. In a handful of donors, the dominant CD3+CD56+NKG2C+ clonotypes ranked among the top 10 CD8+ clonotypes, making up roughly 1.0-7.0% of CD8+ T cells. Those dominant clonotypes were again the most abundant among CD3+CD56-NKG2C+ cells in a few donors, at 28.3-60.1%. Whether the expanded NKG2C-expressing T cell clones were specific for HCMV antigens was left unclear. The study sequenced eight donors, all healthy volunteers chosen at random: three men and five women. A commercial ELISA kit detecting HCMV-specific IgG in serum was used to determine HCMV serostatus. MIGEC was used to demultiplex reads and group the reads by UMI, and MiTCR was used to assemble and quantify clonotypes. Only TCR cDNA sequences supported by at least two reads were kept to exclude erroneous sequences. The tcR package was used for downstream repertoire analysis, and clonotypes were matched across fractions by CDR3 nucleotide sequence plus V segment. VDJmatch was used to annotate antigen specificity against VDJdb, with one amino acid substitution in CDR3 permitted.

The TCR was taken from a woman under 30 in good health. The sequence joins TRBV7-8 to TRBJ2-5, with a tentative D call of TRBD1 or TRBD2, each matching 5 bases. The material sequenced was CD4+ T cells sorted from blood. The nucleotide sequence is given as TGTGCCAGCGAGGGGACGGCGTACCAAGAGACCCAGTACTTC. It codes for CASEGTAYQETQYF.